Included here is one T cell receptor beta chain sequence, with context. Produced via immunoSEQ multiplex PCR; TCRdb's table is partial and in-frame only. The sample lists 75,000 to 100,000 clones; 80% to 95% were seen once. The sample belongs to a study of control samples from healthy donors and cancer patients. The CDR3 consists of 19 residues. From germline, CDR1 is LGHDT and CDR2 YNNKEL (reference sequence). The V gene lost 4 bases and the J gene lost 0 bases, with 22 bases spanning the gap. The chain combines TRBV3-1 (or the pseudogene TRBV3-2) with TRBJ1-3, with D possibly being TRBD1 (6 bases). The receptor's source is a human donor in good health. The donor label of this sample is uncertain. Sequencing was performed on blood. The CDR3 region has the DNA TGTGCCAGCAGCCCTGCCGGCCAGGGACATCCCGGCTCTGGAAACACCATATATTTT. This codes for CASSPAGQGHPGSGNTIYF.